Included here is one T cell receptor (beta chain) sequence, with context. Its antigen is still unknown. The data stem from a study of cytomegalovirus exposure and HLA in healthy donors. Notes on the study in general: On later analysis, the bulk of CMV-associated TCR beta chains appeared to be HLA-restricted. In an earlier analysis, most TCR beta V segments were productive about 87% or about 30% of the time. The listing of roughly 160 TCR beta chains classed them as cytomegalovirus-associated.

Amplification used 60 Vbeta primers and 13 Jbeta primers. Measured with immunoSEQ multiplex PCR; TCRdb has only the in-frame clones, and not every one. The table records about 300,000 clones, approximately 90% of them present only once. At sampling all donors were nominally healthy, likely with unrecorded immune exposures. The CDR3 runs 16 residues. Germline V gene lookup returns CDR1 SEHNR and CDR2 FQNEAQ (reference sequence). J was trimmed by 8 bases and V by 2 bases; bases with no gene match: 10. The rearrangement links TRBV7-9 to TRBJ1-5, with 9 positions matching TRBD1. Sequences were obtained from PBMCs. The TCR was taken from a man aged 40-49 years in good health and CMV-seropositive. The CDR3 region is CASSLTGTGYYEPQHF. CDR3 DNA sequence: TGTGCCAGCAGCTTAACCGGGACAGGGTATTATGAGCCCCAGCATTTT.